This TCR beta chain was identified during a study of Ad26.COV2.S vaccination and SARS-CoV-2 variants. About the research overall: Among those in the COV1001 Ad26.COV2.S trial arm was the donor. Intramuscularly, Ad26.COV2.S was given either once or twice, 56 days apart. The study, taken as a whole, reports: Placebo recipients showed lower spike-specific TCR breadth than vaccinees.

Here immunoSEQ multiplex PCR was the method, and the copy in TCRdb shows in-frame clones only, minus some. The data show fewer than 600,000 clones, with about nine tenths seen just once and 1.5% to 2% held by the top ten. The sample's treatment: over 15 received Ad26.COV2.S at low or high dose, single or two shots; about 5 received placebo; per-sample allocation not given. Samples were taken on day 63 after the first vaccine or placebo injection. It was an adult aged 18-55 years in Boston who was the donor. A remark on this clone: What it binds is unknown.

The CDR3 has 15 amino acids. Germline V gene sequence: CDR1 SGHTA, CDR2 FQGTGA. Germline trimming cut 5 bases from V and 4 bases from J; bases unmatched to any gene: 7. The chain employs TRBV7-3 and TRBJ2-7; 11 bases line up with TRBD2. The source of this sequence is a person aged 18-65 years who received the Ad26.COV2.S COVID-19 vaccine or a placebo. Source: peripheral blood, taken in a trial of Ad26.COV2.S vaccine versus placebo. In DNA, the CDR3 is TGTGCCAGCAGCAAACTAGCGGGGGACCAATACGAGCAGTACTTC. This gives the protein CASSKLAGDQYEQYF.